This T cell receptor (beta chain) was found in a study of cytomegalovirus exposure and HLA in healthy donors. Study-level background: Caucasian-associated ancestry cluster membership applied to approximately 80% of around 400 genotyped donors.

The PCR employed 60 Vbeta primers together with 13 Jbeta primers. Assay: immunoSEQ multiplex PCR; the TCRdb copy retains only in-frame clones and omits some. The profile covers roughly 45,000 clones, with around two thirds appearing a single time and approximately 9.3% taken by the ten largest. Germline values: CDR1 MDHEN, CDR2 SYDVKM. This CDR3 contains 15 residues. After removal of 3 bases from V and 3 bases from J, the junction contained 3 bases not matched to a gene. Broader study findings: It was 150 to 200 TCR beta chains that were listed as cytomegalovirus-associated.

As regards this clone: No antigen is known for it.

Sequencing used PBMCs. The sequence derives from a human donor in good health. V is TRBV28 and J is TRBJ2-1; 9 positions agree with TRBD2. The CDR3 nucleotides are TGTGCCAGCAGTTTCGGGACTAGCTACTACAATGAGCAGTTCTTC. Its protein is CASSFGTSYYNEQFF.